This T cell receptor beta chain stems from a study of shared clonotypes between healthy human individuals. Study in general: CD8 memory received one plate per donor, CD8 naive two, CD4 memory three and CD4 naive three. The study, taken as a whole, reports: Clonotypes that were shared across a handful of donors made up approximately 5.1% of naive CD4 clonotypes.

About this clone itself: Its specificity is unknown.

The run depth of the assay was deep. The data were produced by immunoSEQ multiplex PCR, yet TCRdb's version contains in-frame clones alone and is incomplete. The sample holds under 350,000 clones, roughly 84% seen once. This TCR came from a man in his late teens or twenties in good health. The sample was memory CD8+ T cells sorted from blood. Sample subset: CD45RO+ cells pooled with CCR7-negative TemRA cells.

The CDR3 DNA reads TGTGCCAGCAGCTTCGCCTCCGGGATCTCCTACGAGCAGTACTTC. Encoded protein: CASSFASGISYEQYF. The chain carries TRBV11-2 and TRBJ2-7, with D perhaps TRBD2 (5 bases). Germline V gene lookup returns CDR1 SGHAT and CDR2 FQNNGV. V lost 3 bases, J lost 0 bases, and 12 bases lay in between. The length of the CDR3 is 15 residues.